This T cell receptor (beta chain) was found in a study of CD8 T cells in Susac syndrome (dated by TCRdb to the late 2010s). Describing the broader study: Among the sequenced Susac syndrome patients, more than 5 had clinically active disease and eight were in clinical remission. At blood withdrawal, Susac syndrome patients were therapy-naive, treated with corticosteroids (with IVIg additionally given to some), or treated with IVIg alone. The study used repertoire sequencing to test whether antigen drove CD8+ T cell activation and differentiation in Susac syndrome.

General study outcomes and caveats: The number of individuals in the TCR sequencing and HLA analysis was recognized as being relatively small. In the CD4+ T cell repertoire of Susac syndrome patients, clonal expansion was not detected.

Peripheral blood CD8+ and CD4+ T cells from healthy donors, Susac syndrome patients and multiple sclerosis patients were profiled by high-throughput TCR beta sequencing. The Susac syndrome patients fulfilled recently defined diagnostic criteria for either definite or probable disease. Bulk CD8+ and CD4+ T cells were purified by magnetic negative isolation, whereas CD8+ TEMRA cells were enriched by FACS. Blood was drawn into EDTA tubes, processed within 24 hours, and PBMCs were isolated by density gradient centrifugation. PBMCs intended for TCR sequencing were frozen in liquid nitrogen and were later thawed in a 37 degrees C water bath. A purity of at least 90% was achieved for sorted or isolated CD4+, CD8+ and CD8+ TEMRA cells. Comments on this clonotype: Its cognate antigen has yet to be identified. No much larger clone is present one base from it, and per-base qualities are unavailable.

RNA was extracted using the RNeasy kit, and about 0.45 to 1 ug of the RNA was reverse transcribed with random hexamers. The immunoSEQ multiplex PCR assay, which covers 54 Vbeta and 13 Jbeta segments, was used to amplify TCR beta CDR3 regions. Bias from PCR amplification was corrected by using a synthetic template baseline for primer optimization and for computational correction. In the original analysis: Only productive sequences were kept, with reads annotated to V, D and J genes according to IMGT and analyzed in immunoSEQ Analyzer. Clonality was calculated as one minus the Shannon entropy normalized by log2 of the number of productive unique sequences. For each patient and control, public and private clones were evaluated within the 100 most prevalent clones. A clone was defined as Susac-specific if it was absent from the healthy and MS cohorts, from 1052 published viral clones and from other ImmuneACCESS disease sequences. TCRdb reprocessed the public reads (quality trimming at Q25 with fastp, clone calling with MiXCR) and kept in-frame beta chains. A single entry per CDR3 protein holds the most common genes and DNA from its merged rows. These V and J calls are TCRdb output, not the study's own analysis. The sample yields more than 150,000 distinct CDR3 sequences; roughly 95% were counted once. The top ten constitute less than 0.15% of the sample.

V drops 5 bases and J drops 0 bases, leaving 11 bases in between. The CDR3 runs 15 amino acids, cysteine and phenylalanine included. The sequence is cut down to CDR3 DNA, 45 bases in frame from base 1. The germline V gene gives CDR1 as SGHTA and CDR2 as FQGNSA. Sequencing was carried out using CD4+ T cells from PBMCs. The sequence was obtained from a human donor with Susac syndrome. This receptor chain uses TRBV7-2 and TRBJ2-1, with an unclear D gene assignment. Here is the DNA: TGTGCCAGCAGCCGCCTCGTGAGCTCCTACAATGAGCAGTTCTTC. Its protein product is CASSRLVSSYNEQFF.